This T cell receptor (beta chain) was observed in a study of OX40 agonist ivuxolimab in advanced cancers. The CDR3 is 15 residues long. Trimming took off 0 bases at V and 3 bases at J, with 7 bases between the two ends. Germline CDR1 SGHKS, CDR2 YYEKEE (reference sequence). The method was immunoSEQ multiplex PCR; TCRdb's version includes in-frame clones alone and lacks a portion of them. The sample contains under 25,000 clones, about four fifths of which appear only once. This clone came up a few times. This receptor was taken from an adult with an advanced solid tumor such as melanoma, head and neck, liver or kidney cancer. Material: CD4+ or CD8+ T cells sorted from blood, obtained in a trial of the OX40 agonist ivuxolimab. This chain connects TRBV5-5 to TRBJ2-6; no clear D. The CDR3 region is CASSLEGYGANVLTF. The CDR3 nucleotides read TGTGCCAGCAGCTTGGAAGGGTATGGGGCCAACGTCCTGACTTTC. Combining the CDR3 with reference TRBV5-5 and TRBJ2-6 gives the whole variable domain DAGVTQSPTHLIKTRGQQVTLRCSPISGHKSVSWYQQVLGQGPQFIFQYYEKEERGRGNFPDRFSARQFPNYSSELNVNALLLGDSALYLCASSLEGYGANVLTFGAGSRLTVL.